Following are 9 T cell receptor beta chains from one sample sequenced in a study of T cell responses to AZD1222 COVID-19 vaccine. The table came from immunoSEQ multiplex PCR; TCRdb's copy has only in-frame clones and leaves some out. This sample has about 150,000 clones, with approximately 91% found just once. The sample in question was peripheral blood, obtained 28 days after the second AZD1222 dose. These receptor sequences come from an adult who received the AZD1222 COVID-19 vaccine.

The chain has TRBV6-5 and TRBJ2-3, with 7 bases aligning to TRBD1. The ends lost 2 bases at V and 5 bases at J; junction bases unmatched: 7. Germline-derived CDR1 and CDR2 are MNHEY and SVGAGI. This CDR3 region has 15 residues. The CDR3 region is CASSYRQGKGDTQYF. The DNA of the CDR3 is TGTGCCAGCAGTTACCGACAGGGAAAGGGAGATACGCAGTATTTT.

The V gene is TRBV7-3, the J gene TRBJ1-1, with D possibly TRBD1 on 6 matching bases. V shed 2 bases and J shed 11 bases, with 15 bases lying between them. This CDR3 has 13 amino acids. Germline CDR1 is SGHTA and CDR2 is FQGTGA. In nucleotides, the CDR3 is TGTGCCAGCAGCTTAGGGGGCCCCGGGGGGGCTTTCTTT. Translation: CASSLGGPGGAFF.

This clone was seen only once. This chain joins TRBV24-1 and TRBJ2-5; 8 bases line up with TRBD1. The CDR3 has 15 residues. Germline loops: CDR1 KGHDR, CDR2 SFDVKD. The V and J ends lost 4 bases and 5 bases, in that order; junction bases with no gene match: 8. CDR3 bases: TGTGCCACCAGTGACGGACAGGGACCCGGGGAGACCCAGTACTTC. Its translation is CATSDGQGPGETQYF.

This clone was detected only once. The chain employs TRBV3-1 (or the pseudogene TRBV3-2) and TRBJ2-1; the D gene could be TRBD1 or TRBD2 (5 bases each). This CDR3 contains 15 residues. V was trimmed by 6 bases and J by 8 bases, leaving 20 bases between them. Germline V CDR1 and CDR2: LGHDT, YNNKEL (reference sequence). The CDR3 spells CASRAAGAPGDEQFF. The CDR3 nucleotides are TGTGCCAGCAGGGCTGCCGGGGCTCCGGGCGATGAGCAGTTCTTC.

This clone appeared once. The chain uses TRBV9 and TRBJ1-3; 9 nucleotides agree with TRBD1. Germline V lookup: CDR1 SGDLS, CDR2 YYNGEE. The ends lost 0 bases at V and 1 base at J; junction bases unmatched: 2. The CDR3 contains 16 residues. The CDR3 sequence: CASSVVGQGSGNTIYF. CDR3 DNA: TGTGCCAGCAGCGTAGTAGGACAGGGGTCTGGAAACACCATATATTTT.

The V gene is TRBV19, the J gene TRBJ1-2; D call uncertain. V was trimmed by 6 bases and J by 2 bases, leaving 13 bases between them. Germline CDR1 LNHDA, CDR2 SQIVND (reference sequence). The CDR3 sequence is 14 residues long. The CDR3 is CASSRREGNYGYTF. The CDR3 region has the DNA TGTGCCAGTAGCAGGAGGGAGGGCAACTATGGCTACACCTTC.

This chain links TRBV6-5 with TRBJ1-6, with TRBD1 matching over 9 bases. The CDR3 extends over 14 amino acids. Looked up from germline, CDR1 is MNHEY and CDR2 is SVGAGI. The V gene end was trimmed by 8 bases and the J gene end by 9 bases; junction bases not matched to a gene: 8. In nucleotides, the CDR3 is TGTGCCAGCTCACCAGGACAGGGGTTTTCACCCCTCCACTTT. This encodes CASSPGQGFSPLHF.

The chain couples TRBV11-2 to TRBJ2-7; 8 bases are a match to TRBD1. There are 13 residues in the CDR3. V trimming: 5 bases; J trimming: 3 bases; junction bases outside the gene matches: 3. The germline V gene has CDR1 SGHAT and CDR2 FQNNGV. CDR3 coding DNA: TGTGCCAGCAGCCGGACAGGGAACTACGAGCAGTACTTC. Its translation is CASSRTGNYEQYF. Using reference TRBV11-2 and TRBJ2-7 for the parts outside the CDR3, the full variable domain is EAGVAQSPRYKIIEKRQSVAFWCNPISGHATLYWYQQILGQGPKLLIQFQNNGVVDDSQLPKDRFSAERLKGVDSTLKIQPAKLEDSAVYLCASSRTGNYEQYFGPGTRLTVT.

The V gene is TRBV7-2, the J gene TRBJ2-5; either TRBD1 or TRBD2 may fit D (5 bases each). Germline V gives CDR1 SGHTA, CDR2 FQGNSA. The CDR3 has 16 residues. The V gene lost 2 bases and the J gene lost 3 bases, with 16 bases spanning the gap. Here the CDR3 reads CASSLFREGTKETQYF. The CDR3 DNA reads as TGTGCCAGCAGCTTATTTAGGGAAGGGACCAAAGAGACCCAGTACTTC.